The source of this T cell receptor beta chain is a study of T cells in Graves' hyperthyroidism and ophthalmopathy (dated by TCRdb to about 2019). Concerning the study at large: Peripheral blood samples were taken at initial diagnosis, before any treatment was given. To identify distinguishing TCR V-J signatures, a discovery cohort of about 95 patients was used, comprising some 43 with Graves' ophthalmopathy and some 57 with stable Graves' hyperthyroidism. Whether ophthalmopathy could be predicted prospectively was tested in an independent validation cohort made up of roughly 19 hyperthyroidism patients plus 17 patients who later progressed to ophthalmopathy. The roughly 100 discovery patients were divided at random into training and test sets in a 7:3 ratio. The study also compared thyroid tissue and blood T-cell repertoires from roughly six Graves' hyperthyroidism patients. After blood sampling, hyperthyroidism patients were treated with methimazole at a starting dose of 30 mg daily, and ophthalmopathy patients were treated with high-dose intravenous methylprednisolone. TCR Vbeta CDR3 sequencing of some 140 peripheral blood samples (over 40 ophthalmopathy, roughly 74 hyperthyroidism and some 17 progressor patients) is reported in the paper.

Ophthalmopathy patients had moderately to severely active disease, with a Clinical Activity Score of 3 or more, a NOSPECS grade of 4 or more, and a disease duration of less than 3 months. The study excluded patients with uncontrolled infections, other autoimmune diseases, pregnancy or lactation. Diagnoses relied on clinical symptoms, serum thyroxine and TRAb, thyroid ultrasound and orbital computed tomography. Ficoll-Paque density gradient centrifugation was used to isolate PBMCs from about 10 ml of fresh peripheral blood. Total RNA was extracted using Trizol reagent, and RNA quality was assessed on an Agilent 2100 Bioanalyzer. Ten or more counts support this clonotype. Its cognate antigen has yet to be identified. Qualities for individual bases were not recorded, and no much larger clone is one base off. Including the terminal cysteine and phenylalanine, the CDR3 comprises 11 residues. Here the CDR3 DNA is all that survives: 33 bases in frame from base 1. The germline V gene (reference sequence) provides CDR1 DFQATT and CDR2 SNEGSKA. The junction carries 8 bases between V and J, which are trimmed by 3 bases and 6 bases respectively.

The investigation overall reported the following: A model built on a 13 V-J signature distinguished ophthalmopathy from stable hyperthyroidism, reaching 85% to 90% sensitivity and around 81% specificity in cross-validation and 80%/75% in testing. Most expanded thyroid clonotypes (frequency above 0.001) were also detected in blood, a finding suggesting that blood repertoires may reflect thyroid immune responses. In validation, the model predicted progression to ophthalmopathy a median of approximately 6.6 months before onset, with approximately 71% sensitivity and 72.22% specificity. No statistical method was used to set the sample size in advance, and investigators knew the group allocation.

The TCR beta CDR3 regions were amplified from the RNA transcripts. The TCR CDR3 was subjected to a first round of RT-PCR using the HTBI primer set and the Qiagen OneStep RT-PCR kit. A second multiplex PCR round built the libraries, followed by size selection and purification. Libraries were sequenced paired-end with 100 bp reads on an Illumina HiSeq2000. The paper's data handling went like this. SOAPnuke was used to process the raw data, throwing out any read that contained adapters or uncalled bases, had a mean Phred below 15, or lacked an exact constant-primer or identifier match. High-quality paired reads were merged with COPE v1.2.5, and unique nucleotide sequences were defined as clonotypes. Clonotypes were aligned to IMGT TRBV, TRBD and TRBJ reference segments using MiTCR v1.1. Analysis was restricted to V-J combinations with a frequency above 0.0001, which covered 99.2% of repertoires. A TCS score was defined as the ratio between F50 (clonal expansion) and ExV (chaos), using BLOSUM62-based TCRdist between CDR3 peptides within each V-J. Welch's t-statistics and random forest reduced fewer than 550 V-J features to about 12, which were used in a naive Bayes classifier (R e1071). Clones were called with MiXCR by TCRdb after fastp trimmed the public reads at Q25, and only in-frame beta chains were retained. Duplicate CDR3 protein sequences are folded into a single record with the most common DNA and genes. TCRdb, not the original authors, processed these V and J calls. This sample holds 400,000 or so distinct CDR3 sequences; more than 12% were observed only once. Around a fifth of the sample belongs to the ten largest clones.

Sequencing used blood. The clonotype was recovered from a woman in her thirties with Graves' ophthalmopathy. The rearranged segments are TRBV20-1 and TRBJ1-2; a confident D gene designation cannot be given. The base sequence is TGCAGTGCTAGGTCGGTTCATGGCTACACCTTC. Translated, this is CSARSVHGYTF.